This T cell receptor beta chain is from a study of cytotoxic CD8 clonotypes in ibrutinib-treated CLL. The junction had 9 bases not matched to a gene; V was cut back by 3 bases and J by 9 bases. Germline CDR1 is LGHNA and CDR2 is YSLEER. This CDR3 has 15 amino acids. Sequencing used immunoSEQ multiplex PCR; TCRdb keeps in-frame clones, though not all of them. The sample lists 50,000 to 75,000 clones; roughly 70% were seen once. This receptor was taken from a human donor with chronic lymphocytic leukemia. The source was PBMCs, collected after 12 months of ibrutinib treatment. V gene TRBV4-3 combines with J gene TRBJ2-1, with 9 nucleotides matching TRBD2. CDR3: CASSHGGLAGIEQFF. The CDR3 region has the DNA TGCGCCAGCAGCCATGGTGGGCTAGCGGGAATTGAGCAGTTCTTC.